The rows below give T cell receptor beta chains drawn from one sample of a study of T-cell reconstitution after alpha-beta-depleted transplantation in children. TCRdb processed the PCR reads anew with MiXCR; each CDR3 protein has one entry. The sample consists of 65,000 to 85,000 distinct CDR3 sequences, roughly a tenth of them appearing once. The specimen comprised PBMCs, sampled before TCRalphabeta/CD19-depleted stem cell transplant. These receptors came from a boy aged 10-17 years with acute myeloid leukemia, due to receive a stem cell transplant. The CDR3 runs from the conserved cysteine through the conserved F or W. The order of the fields is D gene, J gene, CDR3 length, clone size, V gene, CDR3 protein, CDR3 DNA. D genes are given only for firm matches. Rows may omit the clone size; those that give it use once, few, many or a size class.

>-|TRBJ1-1|11|many|TRBV6-2/TRBV6-3
CASSYSYEAFF
TGTGCCAGCAGTTACTCCTATGAAGCTTTCTTT
>-|TRBJ2-4|14|many|TRBV20-1
CSARDNLAFSIQYF
TGCAGTGCTAGAGATAATCTAGCGTTTAGCATTCAGTACTTC
>-|TRBJ2-5|14|many|TRBV6-2/TRBV6-3
CASSKGHNQETQYF
TGTGCCAGCAGTAAGGGACATAACCAAGAGACCCAGTACTTC
>TRBD1|TRBJ2-1|15|many|TRBV7-9
CASSSLQGQSNEQFF
TGTGCCAGCAGCTCACTTCAGGGACAGTCTAATGAGCAGTTCTTC
>-|TRBJ1-5|15|many|TRBV12-3/TRBV12-4
CASSLGQGTDQPQHF
TGTGCCAGCAGTTTGGGTCAAGGGACCGATCAGCCCCAGCATTTT
>-|TRBJ2-3|14|many|TRBV27
CASAGGPLTDTQYF
TGTGCCAGCGCAGGGGGGCCGCTCACAGATACGCAGTATTTT
>TRBD1|TRBJ2-7|12|many|TRBV29-1
CSVADRSYEQYF
TGCAGCGTTGCGGACAGGTCCTACGAGCAGTACTTC
>-|TRBJ2-3|16|many|TRBV24-1
CATSDLGGLSTDTQYF
TGTGCCACCAGTGATTTGGGGGGCCTTAGCACAGATACGCAGTATTTT
>TRBD1|TRBJ1-5|18|many|TRBV3-1
CASSQGGWRQGEDQPQHF
TGTGCCAGCAGCCAAGGAGGCTGGAGACAGGGAGAAGACCAGCCCCAGCATTTT
>TRBD2|TRBJ2-5|16|-|TRBV30
CAWSRGGYTTQETQYF
TGTGCCTGGAGTCGCGGGGGATACACGACACAAGAGACCCAGTACTTC
>TRBD1|TRBJ1-6|19|many|TRBV20-1
CSARDSRGEESSYNSPLHF
TGCAGTGCTAGAGATAGCAGGGGGGAAGAGAGCTCCTATAATTCACCCCTCCACTTT
>-|TRBJ2-7|13|many|TRBV12-3/TRBV12-4
CASSRAVASEQYF
TGTGCCAGCAGCCGTGCCGTGGCTTCCGAGCAGTACTTC
>-|TRBJ2-1|13|many|TRBV12-3/TRBV12-4
CASSSSRSLEQFF
TGTGCCAGCAGTTCCTCTAGGTCCCTGGAGCAGTTCTTC
>-|TRBJ2-5|14|-|TRBV5-3
CARSFEYPQETQYF
TGTGCCAGGAGCTTCGAGTACCCACAAGAGACCCAGTACTTC
>TRBD1|TRBJ1-5|14|many|TRBV6-5
CASSPDRGFQPQHF
TGTGCCAGCAGTCCCGACAGGGGATTTCAGCCCCAGCATTTT
>TRBD2|TRBJ2-7|15|few|TRBV5-1
CASSTVLAGPYEQYF
TGCGCCAGCAGCACAGTCCTAGCGGGCCCCTACGAGCAGTACTTC
>-|TRBJ1-5|14|many|TRBV5-5
CASSLGVFNQPQHF
TGTGCCAGCAGTCTGGGGGTCTTCAATCAGCCCCAGCATTTT
>TRBD2|TRBJ2-1|15|-|TRBV19
CASSRLAGGHNEQFF
TGTGCCAGTAGTCGACTAGCGGGGGGTCACAATGAGCAGTTCTTC
>-|TRBJ2-1|14|many|TRBV6-2/TRBV6-3
CASTDGPTGNEQFF
TGTGCCAGCACCGACGGGCCTACCGGCAATGAGCAGTTCTTC
>TRBD2|TRBJ2-3|15|many|TRBV5-1
CASSLKRGATDTQYF
TGCGCCAGCAGCTTGAAGCGGGGGGCCACAGATACGCAGTATTTT
>TRBD1|TRBJ1-1|13|-|TRBV2
CASSSTWDRGGIF
TGTGCCAGCAGTTCGACATGGGACAGGGGAGGGATCTTT
>-|TRBJ2-7|15|many|TRBV29-1
CSVEERAGSSYEQYF
TGCAGCGTTGAAGAACGGGCGGGGAGCTCCTACGAGCAGTACTTC
>-|TRBJ1-1|14|many|TRBV9
CASSVGGAMTEAFF
TGTGCCAGCAGCGTAGGAGGGGCGATGACTGAAGCTTTCTTT
>-|TRBJ1-2|15|few|TRBV6-5
CASSYAPVTNYGYTF
TGTGCCAGCAGTTACGCCCCAGTGACAAACTATGGCTACACCTTC
>-|TRBJ2-2|15|many|TRBV11-2
CASSQLTLDTGELFF
TGTGCCAGCAGCCAGTTAACCCTGGACACCGGGGAGCTGTTTTTT
>-|TRBJ2-7|15|many|TRBV6-2/TRBV6-3
CASTPLGTGLVEQYF
TGTGCCAGCACTCCTCTAGGGACGGGACTCGTCGAGCAGTACTTC
>-|TRBJ2-5|13|many|TRBV5-1
CASSLTGLETQYF
TGCGCCAGCAGCCTGACAGGTCTCGAGACCCAGTACTTC
>TRBD2|TRBJ2-3|15|-|TRBV7-9
CASSLLAGAEDTQYF
TGTGCCAGCAGCTTGTTAGCGGGAGCGGAAGATACGCAGTATTTT
>-|TRBJ2-7|15|many|TRBV20-1
CSARGHKVQTYEQYF
TGCAGTGCTAGGGGCCATAAAGTTCAAACCTACGAGCAGTACTTC
>-|TRBJ2-3|14|many|TRBV6-1
CASSRLGLTDTQYF
TGTGCCAGCAGTCGGTTGGGCTTGACAGATACGCAGTATTTT
>TRBD2|TRBJ2-1|15|many|TRBV27
CASSLGLAGDNEQFF
TGTGCCAGCAGTTTAGGGCTAGCGGGAGACAATGAGCAGTTCTTC
>-|TRBJ2-5|14|many|TRBV10-3
CAISESGGVETQYF
TGTGCCATCAGTGAGTCCGGTGGTGTGGAGACCCAGTACTTC
>TRBD1|TRBJ1-1|14|many|TRBV2
CASSLRQGSAEAFF
TGTGCCAGCAGCCTGAGACAGGGGAGCGCTGAAGCTTTCTTT
>-|TRBJ2-1|16|-|TRBV7-9
CASSPGAVSSYNEQFF
TGTGCCAGCAGCCCGGGAGCGGTTAGCTCCTACAATGAGCAGTTCTTC
>-|TRBJ1-1|16|many|TRBV7-9
CASSLYSAHGNTEAFF
TGTGCCAGCAGCTTATATTCGGCTCATGGAAACACTGAAGCTTTCTTT
>-|TRBJ2-1|14|many|TRBV5-1
CATRGSAGTNEQFF
TGCGCCACCAGAGGGAGTGCGGGAACAAATGAGCAGTTCTTC
>-|TRBJ2-1|15|many|TRBV29-1
CSVEFPWTSYNEQFF
TGCAGCGTTGAGTTTCCGTGGACTTCGTACAATGAGCAGTTCTTC
>TRBD1|TRBJ2-7|13|many|TRBV10-3
CAIRGDSTYEQYF
TGTGCCATCAGGGGGGACAGCACCTACGAGCAGTACTTC
>-|TRBJ1-6|15|many|TRBV3-1
CASSPLQRGYSPLHF
TGTGCCAGCAGCCCTCTCCAAAGGGGGTATTCACCCCTCCACTTT
>-|TRBJ2-2|14|many|TRBV25-1
CASSGTANTGELFF
TGTGCCAGCAGTGGGACAGCTAACACCGGGGAGCTGTTTTTT
>TRBD1|TRBJ1-5|16|many|TRBV5-1
CASSPGQINSNQPQHF
TGCGCCAGCAGCCCGGGACAGATCAATAGCAATCAGCCCCAGCATTTT
>-|TRBJ2-5|14|few|TRBV2
CASKEENARETQYF
TGTGCCAGCAAAGAGGAGAACGCCCGTGAGACCCAGTACTTC
>-|TRBJ2-5|16|many|TRBV7-3
CASSSIPRQGRETQYF
TGTGCCAGCAGTTCCATTCCCCGGCAGGGCCGGGAGACCCAGTACTTC
>TRBD1|TRBJ1-5|16|many|TRBV5-1
CASSLGSGGGNQPQHF
TGCGCCAGCAGCTTGGGGTCAGGGGGAGGAAATCAGCCCCAGCATTTT
>-|TRBJ2-7|13|many|TRBV29-1
CSVVKGTPYEQYF
TGCAGCGTTGTAAAGGGGACGCCCTACGAGCAGTACTTC
>-|TRBJ2-5|14|many|TRBV12-3/TRBV12-4
CASSFGWTEETQYF
TGTGCCAGCAGTTTTGGATGGACAGAAGAGACCCAGTACTTC
>TRBD2|TRBJ2-5|14|many|TRBV5-1
CASRGTSGKETQYF
TGCGCCAGCAGGGGGACTAGCGGTAAAGAGACCCAGTACTTC
>-|TRBJ1-5|15|many|TRBV29-1
CSVALTGGSNQPQHF
TGCAGCGTTGCCCTGACAGGTGGTAGCAATCAGCCCCAGCATTTT
>-|TRBJ2-2|16|many|TRBV6-6
CASSYVQGTYTGELFF
TGTGCCAGCAGTTACGTACAGGGTACATACACCGGGGAGCTGTTTTTT
>-|TRBJ2-2|16|medium-sized|TRBV25-1
CASIGAGAGQHGELFF
TGTGCCAGCATAGGGGCTGGGGCAGGCCAACACGGGGAGCTGTTTTTT
>-|TRBJ2-3|17|many|TRBV7-2
CASSLGARRTSTDTQYF
TGTGCCAGCAGCTTGGGGGCTCGGAGAACTAGCACAGATACGCAGTATTTT
>-|TRBJ1-6|13|many|TRBV5-1
CASSLDLNSPLHF
TGCGCCAGCAGCTTGGATCTTAATTCACCCCTCCACTTT